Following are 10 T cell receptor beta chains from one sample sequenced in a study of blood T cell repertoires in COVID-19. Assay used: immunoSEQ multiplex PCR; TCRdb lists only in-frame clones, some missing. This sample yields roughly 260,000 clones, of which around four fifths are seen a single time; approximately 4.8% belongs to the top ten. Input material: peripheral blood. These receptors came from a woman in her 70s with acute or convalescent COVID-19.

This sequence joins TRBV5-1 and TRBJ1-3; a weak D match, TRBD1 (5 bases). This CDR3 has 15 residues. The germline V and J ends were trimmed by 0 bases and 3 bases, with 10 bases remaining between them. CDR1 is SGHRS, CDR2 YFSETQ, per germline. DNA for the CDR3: TGCGCCAGCAGCTTGGCCGGGGGAGATGGAAACACCATATATTTT. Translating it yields CASSLAGGDGNTIYF.

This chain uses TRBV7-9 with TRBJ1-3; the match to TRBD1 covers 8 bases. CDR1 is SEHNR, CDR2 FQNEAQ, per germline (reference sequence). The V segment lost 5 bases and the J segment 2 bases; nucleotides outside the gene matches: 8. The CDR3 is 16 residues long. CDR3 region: CASSPRQGITGNTIYF. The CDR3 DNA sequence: TGTGCCAGCAGCCCCCGACAGGGGATCACTGGAAACACCATATATTTT. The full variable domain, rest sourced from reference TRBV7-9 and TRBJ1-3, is DTGVSQNPRHKITKRGQNVTFRCDPISEHNRLYWYRQTLGQGPEFLTYFQNEAQLEKSRLLSDRFSAERPKGSFSTLEIQRTEQGDSAMYLCASSPRQGITGNTIYFGEGSWLTVV.

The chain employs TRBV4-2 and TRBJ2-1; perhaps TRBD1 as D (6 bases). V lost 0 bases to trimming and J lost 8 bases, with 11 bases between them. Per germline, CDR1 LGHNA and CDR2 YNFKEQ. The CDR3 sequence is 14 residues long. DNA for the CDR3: TGTGCCAGCAGCCAAGATTCAGGGGCCGATGAGCAGTTCTTC. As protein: CASSQDSGADEQFF.

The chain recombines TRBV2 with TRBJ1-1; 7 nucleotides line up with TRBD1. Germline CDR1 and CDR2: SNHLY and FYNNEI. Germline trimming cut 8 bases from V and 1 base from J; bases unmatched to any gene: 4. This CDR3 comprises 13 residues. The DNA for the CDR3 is TGTGCCAGCGGGACAGCCCAGAACACTGAAGCTTTCTTT. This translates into CASGTAQNTEAFF. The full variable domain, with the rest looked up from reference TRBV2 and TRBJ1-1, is EPEVTQTPSHQVTQMGQEVILRCVPISNHLYFYWYRQILGQKVEFLVSFYNNEISEKSEIFDDQFSVERPDGSNFTLKIRSTKLEDSAMYFCASGTAQNTEAFFGQGTRLTVV.

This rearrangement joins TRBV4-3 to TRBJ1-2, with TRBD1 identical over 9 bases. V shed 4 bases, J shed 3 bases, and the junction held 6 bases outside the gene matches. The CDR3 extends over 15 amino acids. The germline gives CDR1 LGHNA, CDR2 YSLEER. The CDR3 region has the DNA TGCGCCAGCAGCCCCCACACAGGGGGCGACTATGGCTACACCTTC. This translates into CASSPHTGGDYGYTF.

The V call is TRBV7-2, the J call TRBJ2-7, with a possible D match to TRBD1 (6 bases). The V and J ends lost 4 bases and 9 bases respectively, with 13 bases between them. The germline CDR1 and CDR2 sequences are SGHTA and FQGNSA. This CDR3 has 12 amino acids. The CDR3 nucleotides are TGTGCCAGCAGCTCACCTGACAGGTTGCAGTACTTC. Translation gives CASSSPDRLQYF.

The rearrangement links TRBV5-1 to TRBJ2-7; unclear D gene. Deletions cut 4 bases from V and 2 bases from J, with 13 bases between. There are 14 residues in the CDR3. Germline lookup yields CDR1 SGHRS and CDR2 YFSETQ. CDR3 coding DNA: TGCGCCAGCAGCCCTCAACTAACAACCTACGAGCAGTACTTC. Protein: CASSPQLTTYEQYF.

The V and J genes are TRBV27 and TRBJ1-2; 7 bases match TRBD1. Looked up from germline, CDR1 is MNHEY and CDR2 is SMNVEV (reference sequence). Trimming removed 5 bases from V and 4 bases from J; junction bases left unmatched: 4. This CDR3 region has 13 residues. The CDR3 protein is CASSATGTYGYTF. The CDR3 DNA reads TGTGCCAGCAGTGCGACAGGGACCTATGGCTACACCTTC.

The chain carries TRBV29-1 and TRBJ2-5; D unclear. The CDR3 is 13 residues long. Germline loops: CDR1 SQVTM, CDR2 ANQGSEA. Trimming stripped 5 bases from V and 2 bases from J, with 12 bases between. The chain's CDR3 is CSVQPGGQETQYF. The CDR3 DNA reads TGCAGCGTTCAGCCTGGCGGACAAGAGACCCAGTACTTC.

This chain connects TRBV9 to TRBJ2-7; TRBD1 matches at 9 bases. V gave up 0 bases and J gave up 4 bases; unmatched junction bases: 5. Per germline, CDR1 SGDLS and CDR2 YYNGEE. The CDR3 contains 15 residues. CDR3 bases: TGTGCCAGCAGCGTAGGCCCCGGACAGGGGTACGAGCAGTACTTC. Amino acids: CASSVGPGQGYEQYF.